The 7 T cell receptor beta chains below were found in one sample sequenced in a study of T cell responses to AZD1222 COVID-19 vaccine listed by TCRdb under 2021. The sample's time point label, decoded: about 28 days (+/-7) after the second vaccine dose. Libraries were prepared through the immunoSEQ multiplex PCR assay. This is the immuneACCESS table as TCRdb keeps it, with only in-frame sequences that have V and J called. A part of the clones is gone; compared with another copy, unresolved V genes explain less than half, and the rest is unexplained. Here the sample has around 110,000 clones; nearly 90% occur a single time. 4.8% of the sample comes from the top ten. The source was peripheral blood, collected 28 days after the second AZD1222 dose. The origin of the receptors is an adult who received the AZD1222 COVID-19 vaccine.

The chain is built from TRBV18 and TRBJ2-7, with unresolved D. The V gene lost 3 bases and the J gene lost 7 bases, with 13 bases spanning the gap. Germline CDR1 reads KGHSH; CDR2 reads LQKENI. This CDR3 has 13 amino acids. The CDR3 is CASSPSVQAEQYF. The DNA of the CDR3 is TGTGCCAGCTCACCCTCTGTCCAGGCGGAGCAGTACTTC.

This rearrangement joins TRBV19 to TRBJ1-6; D is perhaps TRBD1 (5 bases). Trimming stripped 6 bases from V and 8 bases from J, with 8 bases between. The CDR3 runs to 12 residues. Germline CDR1 LNHDA, CDR2 SQIVND (reference sequence). CDR3 protein: CASSSRDSPLHF. Written as DNA, the CDR3 is TGTGCCAGTAGCTCCAGGGATTCACCCCTCCACTTT.

The V and J genes are TRBV12-3 or TRBV12-4 and TRBJ2-5; the D is unclear. Trimming cost V 3 bases and J 0 bases, with 5 bases left between them. This CDR3 region has 13 residues. The CDR3 sequence is CASSFGYQETQYF. The CDR3 nucleotides read TGTGCCAGCAGTTTTGGATACCAAGAGACCCAGTACTTC.

The chain recombines TRBV20-1 with TRBJ1-1; a weak D match, TRBD1 (6 bases). Germline V lookup: CDR1 DFQATT, CDR2 SNEGSKA (reference sequence). The CDR3 is made up of 11 amino acids. The V and J ends lost 8 bases and 5 bases respectively, with 12 bases between them. The DNA for the CDR3 is TGCAGTCCTAAGCAGGGGACTGAAGCTTTCTTT. Its protein is CSPKQGTEAFF.

This sequence joins TRBV3-1 (or the pseudogene TRBV3-2) and TRBJ2-1, with a possible D match to TRBD2 (6 bases). CDR3 size: 15 residues. The germline gives CDR1 LGHDT, CDR2 YNNKEL (reference sequence). V lost 6 bases and J 4 bases, leaving 16 bases between the germline ends. The CDR3 sequence: CASSFSGGSYNEQFF. CDR3 DNA sequence: TGTGCCAGCAGTTTTAGCGGCGGAAGTTACAATGAGCAGTTCTTC.

The CDR3 reads CASSQGGSGEQYF. The DNA of the CDR3 is TGTGCCAGCAGCCAGGGGGGTTCGGGTGAGCAGTACTTC. The V and J genes are TRBV7-2 and TRBJ2-7, with D possibly TRBD1 on 7 matching bases. CDR3 length: 13 amino acids. The germline CDR1 and CDR2 sequences are SGHTA and FQGNSA. V lost 5 bases and J lost 7, with 15 bases in between.

This rearrangement joins TRBV9 to TRBJ1-2, with 11 bases that match TRBD1. This CDR3 spans 15 amino acids. Germline V gene lookup returns CDR1 SGDLS and CDR2 YYNGEE. V shed 0 bases and J 4 bases; nucleotides not matched to a gene: 2. The CDR3 loop is CASSVAGQGAYGYTF. CDR3 DNA: TGTGCCAGCAGCGTAGCTGGACAGGGGGCCTATGGCTACACCTTC.